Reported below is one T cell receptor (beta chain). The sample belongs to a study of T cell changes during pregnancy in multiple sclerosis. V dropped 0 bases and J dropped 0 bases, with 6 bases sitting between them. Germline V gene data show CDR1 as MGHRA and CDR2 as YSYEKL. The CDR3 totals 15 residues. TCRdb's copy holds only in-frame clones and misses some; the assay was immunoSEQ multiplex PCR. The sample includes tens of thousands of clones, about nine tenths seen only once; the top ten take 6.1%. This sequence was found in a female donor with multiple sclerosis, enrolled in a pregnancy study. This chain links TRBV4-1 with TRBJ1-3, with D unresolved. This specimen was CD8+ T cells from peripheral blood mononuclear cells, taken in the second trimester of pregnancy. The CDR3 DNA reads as TGCGCCAGCAGCCAAGATTCAGGCTCTGGAAACACCATATATTTT. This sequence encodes CASSQDSGSGNTIYF.